This T cell receptor beta chain originates from a study of vaccination effects on CD4 cells after COVID-19. The repertoire was sequenced with immunoSEQ multiplex PCR; TCRdb's copy has only in-frame clones and lacks some. This sample yields tens of thousands of clones, of which roughly 85% are seen a single time; more than 5.5% belongs to the top ten. For this clone: Its antigen remains unidentified.

The CDR3 has 12 amino acids. The junction had 4 bases not matched to a gene; V was cut back by 11 bases and J by 3 bases. In germline, CDR1 is SGHTA, CDR2 FQGTGA. Prior to sequencing, the ViraFEST assay stimulated PBMC with viral peptide pools, which expanded the antigen-specific CD4+ T cells. After roughly 9 days in culture, the CD4+ T cells were isolated. The participants, recipients of two vaccine doses, got either BNT162b2 or mRNA-1273. Cultures of under 2.5 million PBMC per well contained 10 IU/ml IL-2 plus 10 ug/ml peptides. The input for sequencing was CD4+ T cells from PBMCs cultured with SARS-CoV-2 spike peptides, taken after COVID-19 vaccination. This chain links TRBV7-3 with TRBJ2-1, with 7 bases lining up with TRBD2. This clonotype originated in a human donor who received a COVID-19 vaccine. Some clones in this sample may be carry-over from other donors' samples. The CDR3, as DNA: TGTGCCTGGGGAGGGGTCTACAATGAGCAGTTCTTC. Translation gives CAWGGVYNEQFF. Filled out from reference TRBV7-3 and TRBJ2-1, the complete variable domain reads GAGVSQTPSNKVTEKGKYVELRCDPISGHTALYWYRQSLGQGPEFLIYFQGTGAADDSGLPNDRFFAVRPEGSVSTLKIQRTERGDSAVYLCAWGGVYNEQFFGPGTRLTVL.